This paragraph covers one T cell receptor beta chain sequence. The data stem from a study of OX40 agonist ivuxolimab in advanced cancers. Sequencing was performed with immunoSEQ multiplex PCR; in TCRdb, only in-frame clones are kept and a portion is missing. The sample has tens of thousands of clones; around nine tenths are singletons. V shed 6 bases, J shed 4 bases, and the junction held 9 bases outside the gene matches. The germline CDR1 and CDR2 sequences are MNHEY and SVGAGI. The length of the CDR3 is 15 residues. This rearrangement joins TRBV6-5 to TRBJ2-3, with 8 bases fitting TRBD1. Sequencing used CD4+ or CD8+ T cells sorted from blood, obtained in a trial of the OX40 agonist ivuxolimab. This TCR came from an adult with an advanced solid tumor such as melanoma, head and neck, liver or kidney cancer. CDR3 residues: CASRPDRGKADTQYF. The CDR3 DNA reads TGTGCCAGCAGACCCGACAGGGGTAAGGCAGATACGCAGTATTTT.